This T cell receptor (beta chain) was captured in a study of blood T cell repertoires in COVID-19. J was trimmed by 2 bases and V by 7 bases; bases with no gene match: 3. From germline, CDR1 is MNHEY and CDR2 SMNVEV (reference sequence). CDR3 size: 14 residues. In Seattle, patients joined the study during active infection and were tracked longitudinally. The data were produced by immunoSEQ multiplex PCR, yet TCRdb's version contains in-frame clones alone and is incomplete. The sample yields just over 250,000 clones, approximately 92% seen once. This receptor was obtained from a person aged 18 to 30 with COVID-19, enrolled during active disease. Sequenced material: peripheral blood. The chain combines TRBV27 with TRBJ2-7; TRBD2 matches 12 bases. CDR3 region: CASISSGRAYEQYF. In DNA form, the CDR3 reads TGTGCCAGCATATCTAGCGGGAGGGCCTACGAGCAGTACTTC.